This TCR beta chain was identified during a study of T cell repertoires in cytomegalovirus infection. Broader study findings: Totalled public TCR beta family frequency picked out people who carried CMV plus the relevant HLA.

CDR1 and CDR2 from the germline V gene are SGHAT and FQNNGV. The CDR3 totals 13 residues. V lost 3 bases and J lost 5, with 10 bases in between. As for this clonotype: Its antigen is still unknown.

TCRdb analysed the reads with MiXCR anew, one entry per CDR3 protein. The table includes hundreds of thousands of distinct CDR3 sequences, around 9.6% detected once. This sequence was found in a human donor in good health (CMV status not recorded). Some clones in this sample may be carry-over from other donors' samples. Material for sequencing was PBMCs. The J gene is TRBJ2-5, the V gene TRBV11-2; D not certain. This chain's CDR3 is CASSFRPGETQYF. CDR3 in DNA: TGTGCCAGCAGCTTCCGGCCTGGGGAGACCCAGTACTTC.